The source of this T cell receptor (beta chain) is a study of cytomegalovirus exposure and HLA in healthy donors. V was pared by 6 bases and J by 1 base, with 3 bases of the junction left unmatched. The germline V gene encodes CDR1 MNHEY and CDR2 SVGAGI. This CDR3 region has 13 residues. The PCR used 60 Vbeta and 13 Jbeta primers. Methods used by the authors: A later analysis counted approximately 80 million unique TCR beta chains, around 11 million shared. Clones were sequenced by immunoSEQ multiplex PCR, and TCRdb holds only the in-frame ones, with some missing. That table is the source of V, J and clone size, and D and trimming were worked out from the DNA. The table lists roughly 55,000 clones, 81% of them singletons, with approximately 2.3% in the top ten. This clone was counted a single time.

The receptor was isolated from a boy under 18 in good health and CMV-seropositive. Sequenced material: PBMCs. The chain has TRBV6-5 and TRBJ2-7; 7 nucleotides line up with TRBD1. The DNA of the CDR3 is TGTGCCAGCAGATTGACAGGGTCCTACGAGCAGTACTTC. Its protein product is CASRLTGSYEQYF.